These 15 T cell receptor beta chains originate from one sample sequenced in a study of technical replicates of blood from a handful of donors. Libraries were prepared by immunoSEQ multiplex PCR; TCRdb keeps only in-frame clonotypes and omits some of them. In the table there are 50,000 to 55,000 clones, around 83% of which are singletons. The source material was PBMCs. Receptors were obtained from a human donor in good health. Some clones in this sample may be carry-over from other donors' samples.

V and J are TRBV18 and TRBJ1-2; 10 bases map to TRBD1. In germline, CDR1 is KGHSH, CDR2 LQKENI. After removal of 0 bases from V and 4 bases from J, the junction contained 2 bases not matched to a gene. The CDR3 totals 15 residues. The CDR3 DNA follows: TGTGCCAGCTCACCACCGGGACAGGGGAGCTATGGCTACACCTTC. Translated, it gives CASSPPGQGSYGYTF.

This clone was counted a single time. This chain connects TRBV6-6 to TRBJ1-2; possible D gene TRBD1, 6 bases. In germline, CDR1 is MNHNY, CDR2 SVGAGI (reference sequence). V was cut by 10 bases and J by 0 bases, with 15 bases left in between. This CDR3 has 14 amino acids. The DNA of the CDR3 is TGTGCCATTCTAGGGGGATCCGCTAACTATGGCTACACCTTC. As protein: CAILGGSANYGYTF.

J is TRBJ2-7 and V is TRBV5-1; 8 bases line up with TRBD2. Unmatched junction bases numbered 15, after V lost 4 bases and J lost 6 bases. The germline V gene has CDR1 SGHRS and CDR2 YFSETQ. The CDR3 is made up of 16 amino acids. In nucleotides, the CDR3 is TGCGCCAGCAGCGTCGGGGGAGCGGGGGCATCCGGCGAGCAGTACTTC. Encoded protein: CASSVGGAGASGEQYF.

As DNA, the CDR3 is TGTGCCAGCAGCCTAAGGGGCGGTAATGGCTACACCTTC. This translates into CASSLRGGNGYTF. The chain couples TRBV7-2 to TRBJ1-2; weak D call: TRBD1 (5 bases). Germline V gene lookup returns CDR1 SGHTA and CDR2 FQGNSA. The length of the CDR3 is 13 residues. Trimming shortened V by 5 bases and J by 6 bases, and 13 bases separated the two germline ends.

The rearrangement joins TRBV7-2 to TRBJ2-7, with D maybe TRBD2 (6 bases). In germline, CDR1 is SGHTA, CDR2 FQGNSA. This CDR3 spans 12 amino acids. V was clipped by 3 bases and J by 7 bases, with 10 bases between them. CDR3 loop: CASSFGRGEQYF. The CDR3 nucleotides read TGTGCCAGCAGCTTCGGGAGAGGGGAGCAGTACTTC. The variable domain in full, with the rest retrieved from reference TRBV7-2 and TRBJ2-7, is GAGVSQSPSNKVTEKGKDVELRCDPISGHTALYWYRQSLGQGLEFLIYFQGNSAPDKSGLPSDRFSAERTGGSVSTLTIQRTQQEDSAVYLCASSFGRGEQYFGPGTRLTVT.

The genes are TRBV28 and TRBJ2-7, with 7 bases that match TRBD1. The germline gives CDR1 MDHEN, CDR2 SYDVKM. V lost 6 bases to trimming and J lost 1 base; unmatched junction nucleotides: 6. CDR3 size: 14 residues. CDR3: CASRNRGSSYEQYF. CDR3 nucleotide sequence: TGTGCCAGCAGGAACAGGGGTAGTTCCTACGAGCAGTACTTC.

The V call is TRBV30, the J call TRBJ1-5, with TRBD1 as a possible D gene (5 bases). Deletions cut 0 bases from V and 7 bases from J, with 13 bases between. CDR1 and CDR2 (germline): GTSNPN, SVGIG (reference sequence). The CDR3 runs to 14 residues. CDR3 nucleotide sequence: TGTGCCTGGAGTGTAGGCGGGGGAAGGCAGCCCCAGCATTTT. This translates into CAWSVGGGRQPQHF. The full variable domain, with the rest looked up from reference TRBV30 and TRBJ1-5, is SQTIHQWPATLVQPVGSPLSLECTVEGTSNPNLYWYRQAAGRGLQLLFYSVGIGQISSEVPQNLSASRPQDRQFILSSKKLLLSDSGFYLCAWSVGGGRQPQHFGDGTRLSIL.

This clone showed up just a few times. This chain links TRBV4-2 with TRBJ2-1, with 8 bases lining up with TRBD1. V was pared by 0 bases and J by 6 bases, with 7 bases of the junction left unmatched. In germline, CDR1 is LGHNA, CDR2 YNFKEQ. This CDR3 comprises 16 residues. CDR3 nucleotide sequence: TGTGCCAGCAGCCAAGACCCCGGGACAGGCCTCAATGAGCAGTTCTTC. This encodes CASSQDPGTGLNEQFF.

This clone was detected once. The chain combines TRBV5-1 with TRBJ1-5; weak D call: TRBD1 (6 bases). The CDR3 covers 14 residues. Germline V gives CDR1 SGHRS, CDR2 YFSETQ. V shed 5 bases and J shed 1 base, with 10 bases lying between them. The CDR3 protein is CASSTGTSNQPQHF. CDR3 bases: TGCGCCAGCAGTACCGGGACAAGCAATCAGCCCCAGCATTTT.

This rearrangement joins TRBV4-1 to TRBJ2-1; 9 positions match TRBD2. In germline, CDR1 is MGHRA, CDR2 YSYEKL. The CDR3 extends over 15 amino acids. The V and J ends lost 5 bases and 7 bases, in that order; junction bases with no gene match: 9. In DNA, the CDR3 is TGCGCCAGCAGCACCCTAGCGGGATCTGGGAATGAGCAGTTCTTC. Protein product: CASSTLAGSGNEQFF.

The rearrangement uses TRBV7-6 and TRBJ2-5, with TRBD2 matching 8 bases. The germline V gene encodes CDR1 SGHVS and CDR2 FNYEAQ. The CDR3 is 15 amino acids. V was pared by 3 bases and J by 5 bases, with 8 bases of the junction left unmatched. CDR3 DNA sequence: TGTGCCAGCAGCTTCGGCGGGGGGCCGGGGGAGACCCAGTACTTC. Amino acid sequence: CASSFGGGPGETQYF.

The rearrangement links TRBV29-1 to TRBJ2-5; D remains unclear. The CDR3 has 14 residues. Germline loops: CDR1 SQVTM, CDR2 ANQGSEA. The germline V and J ends were trimmed by 4 bases and 4 bases, with 16 bases remaining between them. The CDR3 loop is CSVVLAGVPETQYF. The CDR3 DNA reads as TGCAGCGTTGTGTTAGCCGGAGTCCCAGAGACCCAGTACTTC.

CDR3 coding DNA: TGTGCCAGCATCCGAGGGGGAGCTAACTATGGCTACACCTTC. Translation gives CASIRGGANYGYTF. V and J are TRBV5-8 and TRBJ1-2; D might be TRBD1 (6 bases). Germline-derived CDR1 and CDR2 are SGHTS and YDEGEE. The CDR3 contains 14 residues. Between the trimmed V and J ends, which lost 6 bases and 0 bases, there was a span of 12 bases. The full variable domain, completed using reference TRBV5-8 and TRBJ1-2, is EAGVTQSPTHLIKTRGQQATLRCSPISGHTSVYWYQQALGLGLQFLLWYDEGEERNRGNFPPRFSGRQFPNYSSELNVNALELEDSALYLCASIRGGANYGYTFGSGTRLTVV.

V gene TRBV4-3 combines with J gene TRBJ2-7; 7 nucleotides match TRBD2. The V segment lost 3 bases and the J segment 5 bases; nucleotides outside the gene matches: 7. Germline-derived CDR1 and CDR2 are LGHNA and YSLEER. The CDR3 spans 14 residues. This CDR3 is CASSQEAGLNEQYF. CDR3 coding DNA: TGCGCCAGCAGCCAGGAAGCGGGATTGAACGAGCAGTACTTC.

This chain joins TRBV7-8 and TRBJ1-5; a weak D match, TRBD1 (5 bases). Looked up from germline, CDR1 is SGHVS and CDR2 is FQNEAQ. The V gene lost 5 bases and the J gene lost 1 base, with 12 bases spanning the gap. This CDR3 comprises 15 residues. CDR3 DNA sequence: TGTGCCAGCAGCAGCCGGGGGGAAAGCAATCAGCCCCAGCATTTT. Translation: CASSSRGESNQPQHF. The full variable domain, its missing parts supplied by reference TRBV7-8 and TRBJ1-5, is GAGVSQSPRYKVAKRGQDVALRCDPISGHVSLFWYQQALGQGPEFLTYFQNEAQLDKSGLPSDRFFAERPEGSVSTLKIQRTQQEDSAVYLCASSSRGESNQPQHFGDGTRLSIL.